This passage covers 6 T cell receptor beta chains from one sample sequenced in a study of early T cells in non-severe SARS-CoV-2 infection. TCRdb recomputed calls from the 5' RACE reads with MiXCR, one row per CDR3 protein. The repertoire holds some 64,000 distinct CDR3 sequences, roughly 8.2% seen once, with roughly 13% in the top ten. The sample was whole blood, taken at baseline. These receptors were taken from an adult who was a healthcare worker with PCR-confirmed SARS-CoV-2 infection or an uninfected control (not recorded which).

This clonotype appeared a few times. The J gene is TRBJ1-5, the V gene TRBV19, with TRBD1 as a possible D gene (6 bases). CDR3 length: 15 amino acids. Deletions cut 4 bases from V and 0 bases from J, with 10 bases between. Germline CDR1 and CDR2: LNHDA and SQIVND (reference sequence). The CDR3 region has the DNA TGTGCCAGTAGTACAGGGGAGACTAGCAATCAGCCCCAGCATTTT. Protein sequence: CASSTGETSNQPQHF.

The V gene is TRBV5-6, the J gene TRBJ2-1, with D perhaps matching TRBD2 (5 bases). CDR3 length equals 12 residues. In germline, CDR1 is SGHDT, CDR2 YYEEEE. Trimming removed 0 bases at V and 10 bases at J, with 8 bases between. Written as DNA, the CDR3 is TGTGCCAGCAGCTTGGCGTCGGGAGAGCAGTTCTTC. It codes for CASSLASGEQFF.

This clonotype was counted ten times or more. The rearrangement uses TRBV29-1 and TRBJ2-7; TRBD1 matches 8 bases. The CDR3 sequence is 13 residues long. Trimming removed 7 bases from V and 2 bases from J; junction bases left unmatched: 7. Germline CDR1 is SQVTM and CDR2 is ANQGSEA. CDR3 sequence (DNA): TGCAGCGCCGGACAGGGATCCACCTACGAGCAGTACTTC. Protein: CSAGQGSTYEQYF.

This clonotype was recorded many times. The chain uses TRBV12-3 or TRBV12-4 and TRBJ2-1, with D hard to call. The length of the CDR3 is 14 residues. Trimming took 7 bases from V and 0 from J, leaving 10 bases between them. In nucleotides, the CDR3 is TGTGCCAGCAAAGACTCGAGCTCCTACAATGAGCAGTTCTTC. Its translation: CASKDSSSYNEQFF.

V gene TRBV7-9 combines with J gene TRBJ2-5, with D maybe TRBD2 (5 bases). CDR1 is SEHNR, CDR2 FQNEAQ, per germline (reference sequence). The V and J ends lost 1 base and 13 bases respectively, with 13 bases between them. CDR3 size: 12 residues. The CDR3 nucleotides are TGTGCCAGCAGCTTAGAAGGGAGACATCGGTACTTC. Protein sequence: CASSLEGRHRYF.

This clonotype was seen repeatedly, ten times or more. The rearrangement uses TRBV7-8 and TRBJ2-1; 10 bases fit TRBD2. The germline V gene has CDR1 SGHVS and CDR2 FQNEAQ. V shed 5 bases, J shed 5 bases, and the junction held 9 bases outside the gene matches. This CDR3 contains 16 residues. In DNA, the CDR3 is TGTGCCAGCAGCACTCGCACTAGCGGGGCCGACAATGAGCAGTTCTTC. It is translated as CASSTRTSGADNEQFF.